A single sample gave rise to the 27 T cell receptor beta chains below, sequenced in a study of T cell changes during pregnancy in multiple sclerosis. The protocol was immunoSEQ multiplex PCR, while the TCRdb copy is restricted to in-frame clones and leaves out a portion. The table includes approximately 100,000 clones, 94% detected once. The input for sequencing was peripheral blood, taken before pregnancy. Receptors were obtained from a female donor with multiple sclerosis, enrolled in a pregnancy study.

The chain carries TRBV5-1 and TRBJ2-1; 8 bases match TRBD2. The junction had 13 bases not matched to a gene; V was cut back by 5 bases and J by 6 bases. Germline V lookup: CDR1 SGHRS, CDR2 YFSETQ. The CDR3 has 16 residues. The CDR3 protein is CASSRAGGLPTNEQFF. CDR3 coding DNA: TGCGCCAGCAGTAGGGCGGGAGGACTACCTACCAATGAGCAGTTCTTC.

The chain is built from TRBV15 and TRBJ2-5, with D possibly TRBD1 on 5 matching bases. Germline CDR1 reads LNHNV; CDR2 reads YYDKDF (reference sequence). The CDR3 covers 15 residues. Trimming pared 3 bases from V and 2 bases from J, leaving 13 bases between. The CDR3, as DNA: TGTGCCACCAGCAGCCCCCCGACAGAACAAGAGACCCAGTACTTC. Residues: CATSSPPTEQETQYF.

J is TRBJ2-7 and V is TRBV19, with 8 bases lining up with TRBD2. J gave up 6 bases and V 5 bases, and 15 bases lay outside the gene matches. Germline CDR1 reads LNHDA; CDR2 reads SQIVND (reference sequence). The CDR3 spans 16 residues. This CDR3 is CASSVPGLAPIAEQYF. The CDR3 DNA is TGTGCCAGTAGTGTCCCCGGACTAGCTCCGATCGCCGAGCAGTACTTC.

This chain links TRBV14 with TRBJ2-7; 10 bases agree with TRBD1. This CDR3 is 15 amino acids long. The J segment lost 2 bases and the V segment lost 7 bases, leaving 8 bases of the junction unmatched. Germline V CDR1 and CDR2: SGHDN, FVKESK. The CDR3 coding sequence is TGTGCCAGCACCCCGGCCGGGACAGGGGCCTACGAGCAGTACTTC. Translating it yields CASTPAGTGAYEQYF.

This clone was found a few times. The rearrangement joins TRBV19 to TRBJ2-7, with 7 bases fitting TRBD2. Unmatched junction bases numbered 4, after V lost 8 bases and J lost 6 bases. Germline assignment: CDR1 LNHDA and CDR2 SQIVND (reference sequence). The CDR3 runs 11 residues. The CDR3 here is CASEVAGEQYF. CDR3 sequence (DNA): TGTGCCAGTGAAGTAGCGGGCGAGCAGTACTTC.

This clone appeared a few times. The chain employs TRBV19 and TRBJ1-2, with TRBD1 identical over 11 bases. Germline assignment: CDR1 LNHDA and CDR2 SQIVND (reference sequence). The CDR3 has 13 amino acids. V lost 9 bases to trimming and J lost 8 bases; unmatched junction nucleotides: 8. The chain's CDR3 is CASGDRGAGGYTF. CDR3 coding DNA: TGTGCCAGCGGGGACAGGGGGGCGGGCGGCTACACCTTC.

A word on this clone: It is unclear where the CDR3 begins or ends on the DNA, so no DNA is shown, and the CDR3 is as TCRdb lists it. The chain is built from TRBV30 and TRBJ2-3; the DNA was not compared with TRBD1, the D call given in the table. In germline, CDR1 is GTSNPN, CDR2 SVGIG (reference sequence). Inclusive of both ends, the CDR3 amounts to 15 amino acids. CDR3 in amino acids: CAWGTGTGLLRNMNF.

The chain combines TRBV5-1 with TRBJ1-5, with D perhaps matching TRBD1 (6 bases). Trimming took off 4 bases at V and 1 base at J, with 18 bases between the two ends. Germline V CDR1 and CDR2: SGHRS, YFSETQ. The CDR3 length is 17 residues. The CDR3 DNA reads TGCGCCAGCAGCCCAACCCCCACAGGGATAAGCAATCAGCCCCAGCATTTT. This gives the protein CASSPTPTGISNQPQHF.

J is TRBJ2-1 and V is TRBV19, with no clear D. CDR1 and CDR2 from the germline V gene are LNHDA and SQIVND (reference sequence). The CDR3 has 12 residues. Trimming pared 1 base from V and 9 bases from J, leaving 7 bases between. The CDR3 here is CASSIGSTEQFF. CDR3 bases: TGTGCCAGTAGTATAGGTAGCACTGAGCAGTTCTTC.

The J gene is TRBJ2-1, the V gene TRBV6-5, with 11 bases matching TRBD2. CDR3 length: 16 amino acids. Germline trimming cut 4 bases from V and 4 bases from J; bases unmatched to any gene: 6. Germline values: CDR1 MNHEY, CDR2 SVGAGI. The CDR3 sequence: CASSSPTSGTYNEQFF. CDR3 bases: TGTGCCAGCAGTTCCCCGACTAGCGGGACATACAATGAGCAGTTCTTC.

This clone was recorded once. The V call is TRBV10-3, the J call TRBJ2-7, with 9 bases identical to TRBD1. CDR1 is ENHRY, CDR2 SYGVKD, per germline. The trim removed 9 bases at V and 6 bases at J, leaving 6 bases unmatched. The CDR3 covers 12 residues. For the CDR3, the DNA is TGTGCCATACCGGGACAGGGTCGCGAGCAGTACTTC. Residues: CAIPGQGREQYF.

The rearrangement joins TRBV4-1 to TRBJ2-7; weak D call: TRBD2 (6 bases). The CDR3 spans 18 residues. Germline lookup yields CDR1 MGHRA and CDR2 YSYEKL. Trimming shortened V by 4 bases and J by 0 bases, and 22 bases separated the two germline ends. Here the CDR3 reads CASSLDRETMTASYEQYF. The CDR3 DNA reads TGCGCCAGCAGCCTCGACCGGGAGACGATGACAGCCTCCTACGAGCAGTACTTC.

J is TRBJ1-4 and V is TRBV19; no clear D. V lost 5 bases and J lost 8, with 9 bases in between. The CDR3 runs to 12 residues. Germline V gene lookup returns CDR1 LNHDA and CDR2 SQIVND (reference sequence). CDR3 region: CASSPRGEKLFF. The CDR3 nucleotides are TGTGCCAGTAGTCCCCGCGGGGAAAAACTGTTTTTT.

The chain combines TRBV4-2 with TRBJ2-1; tentatively, D is TRBD2 (6 bases). Germline V gene sequence: CDR1 LGHNA, CDR2 YNFKEQ. CDR3 length: 15 residues. V dropped 1 base and J dropped 9 bases, with 16 bases sitting between them. The CDR3 DNA is TGTGCCAGCAGCCAAGCTTCGGAGGGCCTCAGTGAGCAGTTCTTC. Translated, it gives CASSQASEGLSEQFF.

This clone appeared once. The chain uses TRBV4-1 and TRBJ1-2, with 7 bases lining up with TRBD1. Germline V gene sequence: CDR1 MGHRA, CDR2 YSYEKL. The CDR3 extends over 13 amino acids. Unmatched junction bases numbered 1, after V lost 1 base and J lost 5 bases. The CDR3 sequence is CASSQGQGYGYTF. The DNA of the CDR3 is TGCGCCAGCAGCCAAGGACAGGGTTATGGCTACACCTTC.

The V call is TRBV7-6, the J call TRBJ1-3, with D tentatively TRBD1 (6 bases). V lost 1 base, J lost 1 base, and 8 bases lay in between. The CDR3 loop spans 15 amino acids. Germline CDR1 SGHVS, CDR2 FNYEAQ. CDR3 in DNA: TGTGCCAGCAGCTTAGTAGGGGGATCTGGAAACACCATATATTTT. It codes for CASSLVGGSGNTIYF. Filled out from reference TRBV7-6 and TRBJ1-3, the complete variable domain reads GAGVSQSPRYKVTKRGQDVALRCDPISGHVSLYWYRQALGQGPEFLTYFNYEAQQDKSGLPNDRFSAERPEGSISTLTIQRTEQRDSAMYRCASSLVGGSGNTIYFGEGSWLTVV.

The V gene is TRBV6-6, the J gene TRBJ2-5; TRBD1 agrees at 9 bases. Trimming at V came to 6 bases and at J to 4 bases, leaving 6 bases not matched to a gene. The germline V gene has CDR1 MNHNY and CDR2 SVGAGI (reference sequence). This CDR3 comprises 14 residues. Written as DNA, the CDR3 is TGTGCCAGCAGGTACAGGGGGCCGGGAGAGACCCAGTACTTC. Protein sequence: CASRYRGPGETQYF.

In this sample, this clone turned up once. V usage is TRBV28 and J usage is TRBJ2-3, with a tentative D call TRBD2 (6 bases). The CDR3 is made up of 14 amino acids. V lost 7 bases and J 1 base, leaving 12 bases between the germline ends. CDR1 MDHEN and CDR2 SYDVKM come from the germline V gene. CDR3 coding DNA: TGTGCCAGCACCGTGGGGGAGGGCACAGATACGCAGTATTTT. It encodes CASTVGEGTDTQYF.

The rearrangement joins TRBV6-1 to TRBJ2-7, with 11 bases fitting TRBD1. The CDR3 is 17 residues long. V lost 1 base and J lost 1; bases outside the gene matches: 6. Per the germline V gene, CDR1 is MNHNS and CDR2 is SASEGT. The CDR3: CASSEGTGGLRSYEQYF. CDR3 coding DNA: TGTGCCAGCAGTGAAGGGACAGGGGGCCTCCGGTCCTACGAGCAGTACTTC.

This clone has only one observation. The chain links TRBV28 to TRBJ1-5; D unclear. The V gene's germline CDR1 is MDHEN and CDR2 SYDVKM. This CDR3 is 16 amino acids long. V was clipped by 2 bases and J by 5 bases, with 16 bases between them. CDR3 region: CASSLRPRGEDQPQHF. In nucleotides, the CDR3 is TGTGCCAGCAGTTTACGACCGCGAGGCGAGGATCAGCCCCAGCATTTT.

V and J are TRBV7-2 and TRBJ1-2; 8 positions agree with TRBD1. CDR3 size: 16 residues. Losses at the gene ends were 8 bases for V and 4 bases for J; bases not matched to a gene: 15. CDR1 and CDR2 from the germline V gene are SGHTA and FQGNSA. Here the CDR3 reads CASALTVAGGLYGYTF. In DNA, the CDR3 is TGTGCCAGCGCCCTCACAGTGGCAGGGGGCCTCTATGGCTACACCTTC.

The chain has TRBV10-3 and TRBJ2-5, with D hard to call. V dropped 5 bases and J dropped 1 base, with 8 bases sitting between them. Germline V gives CDR1 ENHRY, CDR2 SYGVKD. The CDR3 spans 13 residues. The DNA for the CDR3 is TGTGCCATCAGTCCTAGTCCCCAAGAGACCCAGTACTTC. The encoded protein is CAISPSPQETQYF.

The chain recombines TRBV5-6 with TRBJ2-1, with D maybe TRBD2 (6 bases). Deletions cut 10 bases from V and 1 base from J, with 15 bases between. Germline loops: CDR1 SGHDT, CDR2 YYEEEE. This CDR3 is 14 amino acids long. The CDR3 coding sequence is TGTGCCTCCTGGGTGGCGGGGTCCTACAATGAGCAGTTCTTC. As protein: CASWVAGSYNEQFF.

The chain has TRBV20-1 and TRBJ2-7; D is unresolved. Germline V gives CDR1 DFQATT, CDR2 SNEGSKA (reference sequence). Trimming cost V 2 bases and J 3 bases, with 5 bases left between them. The CDR3 consists of 11 residues. CDR3: CSARPGYEQYF. Written as DNA, the CDR3 is TGCAGTGCTAGACCGGGCTACGAGCAGTACTTC.

The rearrangement uses TRBV4-2 and TRBJ1-1; D not certain. The CDR3 has 16 residues. Germline lookup yields CDR1 LGHNA and CDR2 YNFKEQ. Trimming removed 3 bases at V and 1 base at J, with 15 bases between. The CDR3 nucleotides are TGTGCCAGCAGCCACCCCGTTAGCCGACCGAACACTGAAGCTTTCTTT. Encoded protein: CASSHPVSRPNTEAFF.

On this clone itself: The same CDR3 also results from other DNA sequences found in this sample. The rearrangement uses TRBV10-3 and TRBJ1-5; 9 bases map to TRBD1. Unmatched junction bases numbered 2, after V lost 4 bases and J lost 4 bases. CDR1 and CDR2 from the germline V gene are ENHRY and SYGVKD. CDR3 length: 14 residues. DNA of the CDR3: TGTGCCATCAGTGGACAGGGGGGGAATCAGCCCCAGCATTTT. Encoded protein: CAISGQGGNQPQHF.

The CDR3 protein is CASSIAKGQGATGELFF. CDR3 coding DNA: TGTGCCAGTAGTATAGCTAAGGGACAGGGCGCCACCGGGGAGCTGTTTTTT. The chain is built from TRBV19 and TRBJ2-2; TRBD1 agrees at 9 bases. V lost 1 base, J lost 4 bases, and 7 bases stayed unmatched. The CDR3 has 17 residues. CDR1 LNHDA and CDR2 SQIVND come from the germline V gene (reference sequence).